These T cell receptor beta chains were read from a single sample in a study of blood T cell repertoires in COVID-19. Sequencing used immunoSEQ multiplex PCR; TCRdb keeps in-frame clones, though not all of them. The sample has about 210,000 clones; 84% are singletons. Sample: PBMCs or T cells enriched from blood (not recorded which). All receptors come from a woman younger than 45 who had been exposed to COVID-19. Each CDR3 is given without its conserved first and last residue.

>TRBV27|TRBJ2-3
ASRNRGDTQY
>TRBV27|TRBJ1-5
ASTMDRRGNQPQH
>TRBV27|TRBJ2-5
ASSLSRTGGQETQY
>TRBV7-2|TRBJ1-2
ASSPGGTGGT
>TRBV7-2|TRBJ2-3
ASSRTGSDTQY
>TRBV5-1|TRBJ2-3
ASSLAQTGGPTDTQY
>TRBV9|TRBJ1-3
ASSAGVSGNTIY
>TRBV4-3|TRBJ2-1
ASSQGPGSDNEQF
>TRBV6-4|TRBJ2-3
ASSNLAGDTDTQY
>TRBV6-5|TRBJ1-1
ASPTGTEAF
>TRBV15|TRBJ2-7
ATRGGQFSSYEQY
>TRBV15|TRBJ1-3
ATSADRGVGNTIY
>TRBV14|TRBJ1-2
ASSQDPAGKNGYT
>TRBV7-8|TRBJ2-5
ASSLGDRGKETQY
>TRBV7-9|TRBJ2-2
ASSSAGTYGELF
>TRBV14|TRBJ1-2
ASSRDNQGAQTYGYT
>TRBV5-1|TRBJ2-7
ASSPAPGQEQY
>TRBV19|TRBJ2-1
ASSIDLRTGVWDEQF
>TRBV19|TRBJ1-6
ATSGTVDTALH
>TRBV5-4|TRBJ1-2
ASSLGPLEGRYGYT
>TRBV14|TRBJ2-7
ASSQRWDRPYEQY
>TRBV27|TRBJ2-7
ASSLFDTAGEQY
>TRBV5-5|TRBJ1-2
ASSLATGVGYT
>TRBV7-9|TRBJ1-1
ASSLEGQMNTEAF
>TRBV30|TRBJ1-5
AWTTGGQPQH